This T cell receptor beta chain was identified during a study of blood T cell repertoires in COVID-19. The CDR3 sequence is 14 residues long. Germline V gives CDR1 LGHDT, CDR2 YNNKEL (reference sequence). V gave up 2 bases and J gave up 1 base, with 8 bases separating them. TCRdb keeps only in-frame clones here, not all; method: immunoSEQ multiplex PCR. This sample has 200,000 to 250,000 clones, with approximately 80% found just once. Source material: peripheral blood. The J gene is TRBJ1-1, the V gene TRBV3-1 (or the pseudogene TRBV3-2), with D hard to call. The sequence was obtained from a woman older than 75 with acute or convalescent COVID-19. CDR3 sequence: CASSQQVSNTEAFF. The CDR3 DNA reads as TGTGCCAGCAGCCAACAGGTTTCGAACACTGAAGCTTTCTTT.